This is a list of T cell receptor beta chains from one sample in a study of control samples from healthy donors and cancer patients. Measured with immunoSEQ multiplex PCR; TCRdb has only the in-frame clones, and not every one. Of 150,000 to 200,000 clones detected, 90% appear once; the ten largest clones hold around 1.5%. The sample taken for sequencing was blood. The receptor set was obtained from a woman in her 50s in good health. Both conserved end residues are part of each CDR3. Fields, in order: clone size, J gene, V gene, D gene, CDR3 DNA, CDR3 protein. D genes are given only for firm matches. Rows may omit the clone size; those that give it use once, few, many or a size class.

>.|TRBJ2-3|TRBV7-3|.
TGTGCCAGCAGCTTAGGCAGGGGTTACACAGATACGCAGTATTTT
CASSLGRGYTDTQYF
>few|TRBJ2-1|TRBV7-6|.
TGTGCCAGCAGCGTAAGCGGAGGGGGGCACTACAATGAGCAGTTCTTC
CASSVSGGGHYNEQFF
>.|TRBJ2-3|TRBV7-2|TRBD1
TGTGCCAGCAGCTTAGGACAGGGAGAATCCACAGATACGCAGTATTTT
CASSLGQGESTDTQYF
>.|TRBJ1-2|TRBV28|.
TGTGCCAGCAGTGGGTGGGGTGACCATGGCTACACCTTC
CASSGWGDHGYTF
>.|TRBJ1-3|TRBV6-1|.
TGTGCCAGCAGTGAATCGTCGGGCTCTGGAAACACCATATATTTT
CASSESSGSGNTIYF
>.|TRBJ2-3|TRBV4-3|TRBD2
TGCGCCAGCAGTGGGACTAGCGGGGCAGATACGCAGTATTTT
CASSGTSGADTQYF
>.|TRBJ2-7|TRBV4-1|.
TGCGCCAGCAGCCAAGAAAGTAACTCCTACGAGCAGTACTTC
CASSQESNSYEQYF
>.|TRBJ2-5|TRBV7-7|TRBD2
TGTGCTAGCAGCTTAGATGAGGGGAGGGGAGAGACCCAGTACTTC
CASSLDEGRGETQYF
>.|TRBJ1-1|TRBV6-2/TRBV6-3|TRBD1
TGTGCCAGCAGTCCGGGACAGGGACCGAACACTGAAGCTTTCTTT
CASSPGQGPNTEAFF
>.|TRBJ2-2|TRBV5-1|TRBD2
TGCGCCAGCAGCGTAGCGGGGGGAAACACCGGGGAGCTGTTTTTT
CASSVAGGNTGELFF
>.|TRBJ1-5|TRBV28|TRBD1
TGTGCCAGCACCCACGACAGGGGAGAAGTCAATCAGCCCCAGCATTTT
CASTHDRGEVNQPQHF
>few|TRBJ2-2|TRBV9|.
TGTGCCAGCAGCGTAGGGCCGACGAACACCGGGGAGCTGTTTTTT
CASSVGPTNTGELFF
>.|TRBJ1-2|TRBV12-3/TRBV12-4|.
TGTGCCAGCAGTTTCACCGACTATGGCTACACCTTC
CASSFTDYGYTF
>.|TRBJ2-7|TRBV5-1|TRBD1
TGCGCCAGCAGCTCTACAGGGGGCGCATACGAGCAGTACTTC
CASSSTGGAYEQYF
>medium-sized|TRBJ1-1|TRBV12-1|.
TGTGCCAGCAGCTTTTGTGCATTGAACACTGAAGCTTTCTTT
CASSFCALNTEAFF
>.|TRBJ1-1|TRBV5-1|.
TGCGCCAGCAGGGGGACGGGGAACACTGAAGCTTTCTTT
CASRGTGNTEAFF
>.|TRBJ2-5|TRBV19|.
TGTGCCAGTAGTATACGAGGGCAAGAGACCCAGTACTTC
CASSIRGQETQYF
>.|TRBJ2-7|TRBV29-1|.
TGCAGCGTTGAAGATGGATATTACGAGCAGTACTTC
CSVEDGYYEQYF
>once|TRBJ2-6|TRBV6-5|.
TGTGCCAGCAGTTACCGTCAGCTCCGGGCCAACGTCCTGACTTTC
CASSYRQLRANVLTF
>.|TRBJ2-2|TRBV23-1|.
TGCGCCAGCAGTCTGGCGAGAAGGGCCGGGGAGCTGTTTTTT
CASSLARRAGELFF
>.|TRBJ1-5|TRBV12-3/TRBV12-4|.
TGTGCCAGCAGTTTGTCCAGCAATCAGCCCCAGCATTTT
CASSLSSNQPQHF
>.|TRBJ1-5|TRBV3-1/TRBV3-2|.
TGTGCCAGCAGCCCGCGGGGCCCGACGGGCAATCAGCCCCAGCATTTT
CASSPRGPTGNQPQHF
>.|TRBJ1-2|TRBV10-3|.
TGTGCCATCAGTGGCCACTCGAGGGGCGATGGCTACACCTTC
CAISGHSRGDGYTF
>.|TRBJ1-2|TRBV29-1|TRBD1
TGCAGCGTGGGGGGACAGGGGAGTGGCGGCTACACCTTC
CSVGGQGSGGYTF
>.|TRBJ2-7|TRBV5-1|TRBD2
TGCGCCAGCAGCAGGGAGGGGACTCCGGGGGCCTACGAGCAGTACTTC
CASSREGTPGAYEQYF
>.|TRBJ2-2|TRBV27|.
TGTGCCAGCAGTTTTGAGGTGAACACCGGGGAGCTGTTTTTT
CASSFEVNTGELFF
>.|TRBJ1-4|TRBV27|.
TGTGCCAGCAGATCGCGGGAAAAACTGTTTTTT
CASRSREKLFF
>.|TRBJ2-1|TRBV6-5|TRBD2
TGTGCCAGCAGTTACCTAGCGGGAGGGGGCAATGAGCAGTTCTTC
CASSYLAGGGNEQFF
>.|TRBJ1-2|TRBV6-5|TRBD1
TGTGCCAGCGTTGCTCTGGGTTGGGACAGGGAGGAGAGATTCTTC
CASVALGWDREERFF
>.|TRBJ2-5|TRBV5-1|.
TGCGCCAGCAGCTTGGGACGGGTCCAAGAGACCCAGTACTTC
CASSLGRVQETQYF
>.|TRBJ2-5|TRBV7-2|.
TGTGCCAGCAGCTTAACAGGGTTCCAAGAGACCCAGTACTTC
CASSLTGFQETQYF
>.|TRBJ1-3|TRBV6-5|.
TGTGCCAGCGGGAGCTCTGGAAACACCATATATTTT
CASGSSGNTIYF
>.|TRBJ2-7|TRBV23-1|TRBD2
TGCGCCAGCAGTCTCACGGGGGGGACCCGCTCCTACGAGCAGTACTTC
CASSLTGGTRSYEQYF
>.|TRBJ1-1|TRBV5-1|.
TGCGCCAGCAGGGTTACCACGGGGGACACTGAAGCTTTCTTT
CASRVTTGDTEAFF
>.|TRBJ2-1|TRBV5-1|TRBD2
TGCGCCAGCAGCTTGACGGTAATTCGGGAGGGCCAGAACAATGAGCAGTTCTTC
CASSLTVIREGQNNEQFF
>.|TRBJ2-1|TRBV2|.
TGTGCCAGCCGGCAGGGGGGCTTTGAGCAGTTCTTC
CASRQGGFEQFF
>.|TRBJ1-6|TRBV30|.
TGTGCCTGGTCACGGGGCCCTGGGAATTCACCCCTCCACTTT
CAWSRGPGNSPLHF
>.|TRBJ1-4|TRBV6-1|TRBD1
TGTGCCAGCAGTGAATCGGACAGGGGAAAACTGTTTTTT
CASSESDRGKLFF
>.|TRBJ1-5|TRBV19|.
TGTGCCAGTAGTATGCAAGGTAATCAGCCCCAGCATTTT
CASSMQGNQPQHF
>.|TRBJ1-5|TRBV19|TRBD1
TGTGCCAGCACAGGGGTGGAGGCGGGCAATCAGCCCCAGCATTTT
CASTGVEAGNQPQHF
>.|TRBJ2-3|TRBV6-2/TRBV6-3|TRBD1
TGTGCCAGCAGTCCGGGACAGATTTTAGCGCAGTATTTT
CASSPGQILAQYF
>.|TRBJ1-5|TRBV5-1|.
TGCGCCAGCAGCTTGGAGGGGGGGACAAGCAATCAGCCCCAGCATTTT
CASSLEGGTSNQPQHF
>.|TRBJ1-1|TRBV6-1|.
TGTGCCAGCAGTGAAGAGGGATACACTGAAGCTTTCTTT
CASSEEGYTEAFF
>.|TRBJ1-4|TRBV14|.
TGTGCCAGCAGCCAAGGCCTTGGCCAGGGTGAAAAACTGTTTTTT
CASSQGLGQGEKLFF
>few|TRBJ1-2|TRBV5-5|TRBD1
TGTGCCAGCAGCTGGGGCACAGGGGGCAGCTATGGCTACACCTTC
CASSWGTGGSYGYTF
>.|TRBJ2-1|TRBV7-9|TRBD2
TGTGCCAGCAGCTACTTGACTAGCGGTGGGGCGAATGAGCAGTTCTTC
CASSYLTSGGANEQFF
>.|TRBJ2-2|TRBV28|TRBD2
TGTGCCAGCAGTTCGGCAAGGATGGGACTACTTACCGGGGAGCTGTTTTTT
CASSSARMGLLTGELFF
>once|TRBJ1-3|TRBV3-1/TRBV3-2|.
TGTGCCAGCAGCCAAGACTCAGCACTCTCTGGAAACACCATATATTTT
CASSQDSALSGNTIYF
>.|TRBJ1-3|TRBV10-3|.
TGTGCCATCAGTGATGGCGAACGGCACTCTGGAAACACCATATATTTT
CAISDGERHSGNTIYF
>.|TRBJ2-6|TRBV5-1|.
TGCGCCAGCAGCCTCCAGGGGACTGGGGCCAACGTCCTGACTTTC
CASSLQGTGANVLTF
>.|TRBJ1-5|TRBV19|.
TGTGCCAGTAGTATAGATGGCGCAGGCGGTCAGCCCCAGCATTTT
CASSIDGAGGQPQHF
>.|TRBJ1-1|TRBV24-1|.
TGTGCCACCAGTGATGGGGCTACTAATGAAGCTTTCTTT
CATSDGATNEAFF
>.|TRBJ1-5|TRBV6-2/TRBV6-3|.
TGTGCCAGCAGTTACCGGGGGCGCGAGAATCAGCCCCAGCATTTT
CASSYRGRENQPQHF
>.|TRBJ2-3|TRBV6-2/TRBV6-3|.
TGTGCCAGCAGTTACCCCCCGAGGGGGACGGGGTCGGTAGATACGCAGTATTTT
CASSYPPRGTGSVDTQYF
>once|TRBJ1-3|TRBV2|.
TGTGCCAGCAGCGAGTCCTCCAGGTATTCTTCTGGAAACACCATATATTTT
CASSESSRYSSGNTIYF
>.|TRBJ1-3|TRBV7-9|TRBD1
TGTGCCAGCAGCCCCCGGGCCAGGGGGATCGGAAACACCATATATTTT
CASSPRARGIGNTIYF
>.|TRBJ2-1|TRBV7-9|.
TGTGCCAGCAGCTTAGAACCCGGGCCCTTCTACAATGAGCAGTTCTTC
CASSLEPGPFYNEQFF
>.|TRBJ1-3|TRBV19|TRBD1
TGTGCCAGTAGCGCCACAGGGGGCACTGGAAACACCATATATTTT
CASSATGGTGNTIYF